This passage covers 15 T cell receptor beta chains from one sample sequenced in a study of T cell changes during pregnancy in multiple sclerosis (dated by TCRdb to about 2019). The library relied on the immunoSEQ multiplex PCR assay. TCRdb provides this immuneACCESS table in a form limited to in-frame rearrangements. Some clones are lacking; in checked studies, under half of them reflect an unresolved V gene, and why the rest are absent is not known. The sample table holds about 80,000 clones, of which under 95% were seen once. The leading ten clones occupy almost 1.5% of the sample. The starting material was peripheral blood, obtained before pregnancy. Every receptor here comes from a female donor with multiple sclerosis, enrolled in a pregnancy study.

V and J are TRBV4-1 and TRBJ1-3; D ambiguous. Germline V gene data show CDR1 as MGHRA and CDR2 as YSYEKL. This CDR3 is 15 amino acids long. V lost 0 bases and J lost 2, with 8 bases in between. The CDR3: CASSQEAGPGNTIYF. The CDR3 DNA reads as TGCGCCAGCAGCCAAGAGGCAGGCCCTGGAAACACCATATATTTT.

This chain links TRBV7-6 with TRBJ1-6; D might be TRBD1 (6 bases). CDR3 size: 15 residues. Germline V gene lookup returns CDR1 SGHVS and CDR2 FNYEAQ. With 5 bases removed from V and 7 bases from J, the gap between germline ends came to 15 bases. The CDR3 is CASSLFRDINSPLHF. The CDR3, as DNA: TGTGCCAGCAGCCTATTCAGGGACATAAATTCACCCCTCCACTTT.

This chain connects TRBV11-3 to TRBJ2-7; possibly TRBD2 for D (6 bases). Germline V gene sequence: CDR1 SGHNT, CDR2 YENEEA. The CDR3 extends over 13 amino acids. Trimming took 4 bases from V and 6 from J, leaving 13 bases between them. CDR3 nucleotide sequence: TGTGCCAGCAGCTCCGGGGGTGAAGGCGAGCAGTACTTC. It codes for CASSSGGEGEQYF.

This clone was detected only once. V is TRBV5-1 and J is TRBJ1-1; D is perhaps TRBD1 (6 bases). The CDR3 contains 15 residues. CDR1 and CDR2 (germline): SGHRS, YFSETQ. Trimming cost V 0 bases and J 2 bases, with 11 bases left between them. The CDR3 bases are TGCGCCAGCAGCTTGGGTGGACAGACAAACACTGAAGCTTTCTTT. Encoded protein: CASSLGGQTNTEAFF.

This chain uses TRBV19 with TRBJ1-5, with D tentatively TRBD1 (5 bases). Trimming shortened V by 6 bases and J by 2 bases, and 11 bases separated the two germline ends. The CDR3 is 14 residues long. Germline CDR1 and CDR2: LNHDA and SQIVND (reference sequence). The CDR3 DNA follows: TGTGCCAGTAGAACCTCGGGGGGCAATCAGCCCCAGCATTTT. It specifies CASRTSGGNQPQHF.

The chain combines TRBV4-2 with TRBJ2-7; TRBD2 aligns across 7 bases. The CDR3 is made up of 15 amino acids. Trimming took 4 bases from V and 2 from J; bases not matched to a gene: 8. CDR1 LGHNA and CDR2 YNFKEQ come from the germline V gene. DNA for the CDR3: TGTGCCAGCAGCCCGTCAGCGGGGACCACCTACGAGCAGTACTTC. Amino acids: CASSPSAGTTYEQYF.

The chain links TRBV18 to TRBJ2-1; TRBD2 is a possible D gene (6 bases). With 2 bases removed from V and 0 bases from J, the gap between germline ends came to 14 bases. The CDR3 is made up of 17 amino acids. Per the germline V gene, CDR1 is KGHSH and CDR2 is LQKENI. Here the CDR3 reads CASSPWGGGSSYNEQFF. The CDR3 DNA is TGTGCCAGCTCACCATGGGGTGGGGGGAGCTCCTACAATGAGCAGTTCTTC.

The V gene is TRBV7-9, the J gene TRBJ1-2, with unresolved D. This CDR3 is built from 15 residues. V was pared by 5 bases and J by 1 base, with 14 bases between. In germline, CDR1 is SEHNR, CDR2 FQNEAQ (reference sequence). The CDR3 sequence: CASSPDNTHNYGYTF. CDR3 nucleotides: TGTGCCAGCAGCCCCGACAACACACATAACTATGGCTACACCTTC.

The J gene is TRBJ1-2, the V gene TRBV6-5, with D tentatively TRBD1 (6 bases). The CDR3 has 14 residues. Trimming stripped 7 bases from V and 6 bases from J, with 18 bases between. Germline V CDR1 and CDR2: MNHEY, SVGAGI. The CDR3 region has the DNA TGTGCCAGCACCACGGACAGTCTCATTGATGGCTACACCTTC. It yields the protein CASTTDSLIDGYTF.

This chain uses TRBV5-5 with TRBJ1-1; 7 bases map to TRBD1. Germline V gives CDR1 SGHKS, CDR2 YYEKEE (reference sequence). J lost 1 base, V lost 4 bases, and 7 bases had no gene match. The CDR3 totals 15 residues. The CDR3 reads CASSTGQARNTEAFF. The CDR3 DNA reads TGTGCCAGCAGCACCGGACAGGCTAGGAACACTGAAGCTTTCTTT.

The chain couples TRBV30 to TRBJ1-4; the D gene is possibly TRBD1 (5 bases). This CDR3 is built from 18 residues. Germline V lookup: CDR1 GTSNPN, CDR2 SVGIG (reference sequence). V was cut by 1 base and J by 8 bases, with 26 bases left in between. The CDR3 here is CAWSGSPHGGGRREKLFF. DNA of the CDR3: TGTGCCTGGAGTGGATCACCACACGGGGGGGGAAGGAGGGAAAAACTGTTTTTT.

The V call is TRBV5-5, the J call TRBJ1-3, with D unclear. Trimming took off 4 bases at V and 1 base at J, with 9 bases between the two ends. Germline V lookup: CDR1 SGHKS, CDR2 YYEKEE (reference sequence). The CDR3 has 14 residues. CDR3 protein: CASSPVISGNTIYF. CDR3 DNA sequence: TGTGCCAGCAGCCCAGTTATTTCTGGAAACACCATATATTTT. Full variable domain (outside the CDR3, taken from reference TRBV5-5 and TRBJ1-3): DAGVTQSPTHLIKTRGQQVTLRCSPISGHKSVSWYQQVLGQGPQFIFQYYEKEERGRGNFPDRFSARQFPNYSSELNVNALLLGDSALYLCASSPVISGNTIYFGEGSWLTVV.

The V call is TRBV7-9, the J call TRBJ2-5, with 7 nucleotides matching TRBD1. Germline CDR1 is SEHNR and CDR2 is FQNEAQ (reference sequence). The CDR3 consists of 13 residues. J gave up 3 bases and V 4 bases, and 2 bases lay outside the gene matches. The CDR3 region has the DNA TGTGCCAGCAGCTATGGGACAGAAGAGACCCAGTACTTC. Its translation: CASSYGTEETQYF.

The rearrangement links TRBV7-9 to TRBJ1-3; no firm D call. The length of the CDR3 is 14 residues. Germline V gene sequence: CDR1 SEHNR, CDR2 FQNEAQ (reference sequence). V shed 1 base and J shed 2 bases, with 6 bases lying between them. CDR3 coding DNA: TGTGCCAGCAGCTTAGGAGTGGCTGGAAACACCATATATTTT. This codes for CASSLGVAGNTIYF. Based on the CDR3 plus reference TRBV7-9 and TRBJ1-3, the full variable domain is DTGVSQNPRHKITKRGQNVTFRCDPISEHNRLYWYRQTLGQGPEFLTYFQNEAQLEKSRLLSDRFSAERPKGSFSTLEIQRTEQGDSAMYLCASSLGVAGNTIYFGEGSWLTVV.

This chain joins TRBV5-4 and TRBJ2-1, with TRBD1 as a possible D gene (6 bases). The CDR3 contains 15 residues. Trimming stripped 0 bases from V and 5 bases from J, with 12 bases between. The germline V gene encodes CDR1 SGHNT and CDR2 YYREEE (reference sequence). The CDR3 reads CASSLVKGVDNEQFF. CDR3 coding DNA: TGTGCCAGCAGCTTGGTGAAGGGGGTCGACAATGAGCAGTTCTTC. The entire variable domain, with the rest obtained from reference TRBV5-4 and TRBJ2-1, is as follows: ETGVTQSPTHLIKTRGQQVTLRCSSQSGHNTVSWYQQALGQGPQFIFQYYREEENGRGNFPPRFSGLQFPNYSSELNVNALELDDSALYLCASSLVKGVDNEQFFGPGTRLTVL.